This entry concerns a single T cell receptor beta chain. Antigen: not known. This specimen comes from a study of shared clonotypes between healthy human individuals. Findings and caveats of the study: All-four-donor shared clonotypes had higher generation probabilities than non-shared clonotypes did.

Profiling relied on immunoSEQ multiplex PCR, and the TCRdb table lists in-frame clones only, not all of them. The table lists around 560,000 clones, approximately 95% of them singletons. This CDR3 contains 13 residues. V lost 7 bases to trimming and J lost 9 bases, with 16 bases between them. Per germline, CDR1 MRHNA and CDR2 SNTAGT. CD8 cells classed as naive were CD45RO-negative and positively selected for CCR7, excluding terminally differentiated effector memory CD45RA+ cells. This TCR was recovered from a young woman in good health. The sample taken for sequencing was naive CD8+ T cells sorted from blood. This chain links TRBV6-4 with TRBJ1-5; D perhaps matches TRBD1 (5 bases). DNA for the CDR3: TGTGCCAGCATTGGGACCGAGTTACCGCCCCAGCATTTT. Amino acid sequence: CASIGTELPPQHF.